These 21 T cell receptor beta chains came from one sample sequenced in a study of CD8+ T cells in alopecia areata. Sequencing relied on a cDNA template that was reverse transcribed from extracted RNA. Using immunoSEQ multiplex PCR, the repertoire was profiled, and TCRdb retains in-frame clones only, with some absent. This sample has fewer than 250,000 clones, with 45% to 65% found just once. Treatment specified: oral pan-JAK inhibitor, 5-10 mg twice daily. The specimen was CD4+ T cells sorted from blood, collected at week 4, from a patient treated with tofacitinib. The receptors were sampled from a human donor with alopecia areata.

The chain recombines TRBV29-1 with TRBJ2-3, with D maybe TRBD1 (5 bases). The CDR3 covers 13 residues. Trimming left V 4 bases short and J 1 base short, with 9 bases between. Germline V lookup: CDR1 SQVTM, CDR2 ANQGSEA. CDR3 loop: CSVGQGRTDTQYF. The CDR3 coding sequence is TGCAGCGTTGGCCAGGGCCGCACAGATACGCAGTATTTT.

The chain combines TRBV6-5 with TRBJ2-1, with 7 nucleotides matching TRBD1. Germline loops: CDR1 MNHEY, CDR2 SVGAGI. The ends lost 5 bases at V and 1 base at J; junction bases unmatched: 5. The CDR3 sequence is 15 residues long. The CDR3 nucleotides are TGTGCCAGCAGTAGACAGGGTCCATCCTACAATGAGCAGTTCTTC. This encodes CASSRQGPSYNEQFF.

This sequence joins TRBV29-1 and TRBJ2-4, with 7 bases lining up with TRBD1. The CDR3 covers 13 residues. J gave up 2 bases and V 6 bases, and 4 bases lay outside the gene matches. The germline gives CDR1 SQVTM, CDR2 ANQGSEA. In DNA form, the CDR3 reads TGCAGCGTACAACAGGGGTCCAAAAACATTCAGTACTTC. Protein product: CSVQQGSKNIQYF.

This clone is categorized as medium-sized. This chain connects TRBV2 to TRBJ1-1; D not resolved. Trimming left V 6 bases short and J 4 bases short, with 15 bases between. CDR1 and CDR2 (germline): SNHLY, FYNNEI. The CDR3 covers 14 residues. CDR3 DNA: TGTGCCAGCAGGGAACGGGCTTTCCGCACTGAAGCTTTCTTT. This sequence encodes CASRERAFRTEAFF.

The chain links TRBV10-3 to TRBJ2-7, with D possibly being TRBD1 (6 bases). Between the trimmed V and J ends, which lost 4 bases and 4 bases, there was a span of 11 bases. Looked up from germline, CDR1 is ENHRY and CDR2 is SYGVKD. The CDR3 extends over 13 amino acids. The DNA of the CDR3 is TGTGCCATCAGTGTCAAGGGGGAATACGAGCAGTACTTC. Residues: CAISVKGEYEQYF.

The chain recombines TRBV25-1 with TRBJ1-5; 9 bases fit TRBD1. CDR3 length: 16 amino acids. The V gene's germline CDR1 is MGHDK and CDR2 SYGVNS. The J segment lost 2 bases and the V segment lost 5 bases, leaving 7 bases of the junction unmatched. This CDR3 reads CASSPTGGTGNQPQHF. The CDR3 DNA is TGTGCCAGCAGTCCTACAGGGGGCACGGGCAATCAGCCCCAGCATTTT. Using reference TRBV25-1 and TRBJ1-5 for the parts outside the CDR3, the full variable domain is EADIYQTPRYLVIGTGKKITLECSQTMGHDKMYWYQQDPGMELHLIHYSYGVNSTEKGDLSSESTVSRIRTEHFPLTLESARPSHTSQYLCASSPTGGTGNQPQHFGDGTRLSIL.

V and J are TRBV30 and TRBJ2-4; 9 nucleotides agree with TRBD1. Germline CDR1 and CDR2: GTSNPN and SVGIG (reference sequence). The V gene end was trimmed by 3 bases and the J gene end by 9 bases; junction bases not matched to a gene: 6. The CDR3 has 13 amino acids. CDR3 protein: CAWSRGTGSIQYF. CDR3 sequence (DNA): TGTGCCTGGAGCCGAGGGACAGGGTCCATTCAGTACTTC.

This chain joins TRBV7-2 and TRBJ2-3; no firm D call. The germline V and J ends were trimmed by 1 base and 3 bases, with 11 bases remaining between them. The CDR3 length is 15 residues. CDR1 and CDR2 from the germline V gene are SGHTA and FQGNSA. CDR3 nucleotides: TGTGCCAGCAGCTTAGAACGGATAAGGACAGATACGCAGTATTTT. Translation gives CASSLERIRTDTQYF.

This clone was detected ten times or more. This chain links TRBV11-1 with TRBJ2-1; no clear D. The V and J ends lost 1 base and 1 base respectively, with 8 bases between them. This CDR3 spans 15 amino acids. CDR1 SGHAT and CDR2 FQDESV come from the germline V gene (reference sequence). Written as DNA, the CDR3 is TGTGCCAGCAGCTTAGAGGCCACTTCCTACAATGAGCAGTTCTTC. Its protein is CASSLEATSYNEQFF.

In its sample, this clone was seen a few times. This sample includes further DNA sequences coding for the same CDR3. The V call is TRBV29-1, the J call TRBJ2-7; a weak D match, TRBD1 (7 bases). This CDR3 spans 12 amino acids. Deletions cut 4 bases from V and 3 bases from J, with 10 bases between. The germline V gene encodes CDR1 SQVTM and CDR2 ANQGSEA. This CDR3 is CSVGQGGYEQYF. In nucleotides, the CDR3 is TGCAGCGTTGGCCAGGGGGGCTACGAGCAGTACTTC.

Points on this clone: This sample also contains other DNA sequences that code for the same CDR3. The chain links TRBV29-1 to TRBJ1-1, with D tentatively TRBD1 (5 bases). The germline V gene has CDR1 SQVTM and CDR2 ANQGSEA. CDR3 size: 13 residues. Trimming took off 7 bases at V and 0 bases at J, with 12 bases between the two ends. The chain's CDR3 is CSARDGMNTEAFF. CDR3 nucleotides: TGCAGCGCGAGGGACGGGATGAACACTGAAGCTTTCTTT.

V usage is TRBV6-5 and J usage is TRBJ1-2; D remains unclear. Germline-derived CDR1 and CDR2 are MNHEY and SVGAGI. This CDR3 is built from 15 residues. Trimming removed 7 bases at V and 3 bases at J, with 18 bases between. CDR3 region: CASTKTSLADYGYTF. In DNA form, the CDR3 reads TGTGCCAGCACCAAGACCTCCCTGGCGGACTATGGCTACACCTTC.

Comments on this clone: A read error may produce the germline difference seen at one junction end. This chain joins TRBV7-9 and TRBJ1-5; D is unresolved. This CDR3 has 11 amino acids. The germline gives CDR1 SEHNR, CDR2 FQNEAQ (reference sequence). The DNA of the CDR3 is TGTGCCAGCAGTTTAGATCAGTCCCAGCATTTT. This translates into CASSLDQSQHF.

This chain links TRBV11-2 with TRBJ2-2; possibly TRBD1 or TRBD2 for D (5 bases each). Germline CDR1 reads SGHAT; CDR2 reads FQNNGV. Trimming cost V 5 bases and J 6 bases, with 7 bases left between them. CDR3 length: 12 residues. CDR3 DNA: TGTGCCAGCAGCCGGGGACCCGGGGAGCTGTTTTTT. Its protein product is CASSRGPGELFF.

This clone was detected only once. This sequence joins TRBV11-2 and TRBJ1-5; 8 positions agree with TRBD1. Germline loops: CDR1 SGHAT, CDR2 FQNNGV. This CDR3 comprises 14 residues. The junction had 6 bases not matched to a gene; V was cut back by 5 bases and J by 6 bases. This CDR3 is CASSLSGGFQPQHF. The CDR3 nucleotides are TGTGCCAGCAGCCTGTCAGGGGGCTTTCAGCCCCAGCATTTT.

This sequence joins TRBV29-1 and TRBJ2-5; D is uncertain. Germline lookup yields CDR1 SQVTM and CDR2 ANQGSEA. V was clipped by 6 bases and J by 6 bases, with 14 bases between them. There are 12 residues in the CDR3. In nucleotides, the CDR3 is TGCAGCGTCCGAAATCATGACCAGACCCAGTACTTC. This sequence encodes CSVRNHDQTQYF.

The rearrangement uses TRBV29-1 and TRBJ1-2; 9 bases map to TRBD1. CDR1 and CDR2 from the germline V gene are SQVTM and ANQGSEA. The CDR3 has 11 amino acids. V dropped 7 bases and J dropped 8; count of bases not matched to a gene: 5. The CDR3 region has the DNA TGCAGCGCGGACAGGGGTAAGGGCTACACCTTC. Amino acids: CSADRGKGYTF.

The chain links TRBV27 to TRBJ2-7, with D unclear. V lost 4 bases and J 1 base, leaving 20 bases between the germline ends. The CDR3 runs 17 residues. The germline gives CDR1 MNHEY, CDR2 SMNVEV (reference sequence). CDR3 in DNA: TGTGCCAGCAGTTGGGCGGCAGGTTACGGATTGTCCTACGAGCAGTACTTC. Its protein product is CASSWAAGYGLSYEQYF.

This clone has a handful of counts. The chain recombines TRBV7-9 with TRBJ2-7; D is uncertain. The V gene lost 1 base and the J gene lost 12 bases, with 13 bases spanning the gap. The germline V gene has CDR1 SEHNR and CDR2 FQNEAQ (reference sequence). This CDR3 is built from 12 residues. The DNA for the CDR3 is TGTGCCAGCAGCTTAGTGGGCCAGAATATGTACTTC. Residues: CASSLVGQNMYF.

The V call is TRBV19, the J call TRBJ1-5, with D unresolved. The ends were cut back, 10 bases at V and 3 bases at J, with 13 bases in the middle. This CDR3 is built from 13 residues. Germline V gene data show CDR1 as LNHDA and CDR2 as SQIVND (reference sequence). The CDR3 DNA sequence: TGTGCCACCCAGGCAGGACTCAATCAGCCCCAGCATTTT. It specifies CATQAGLNQPQHF.

The gene calls are TRBV29-1 and TRBJ2-1, with D possibly being TRBD2 (5 bases). Germline V gene sequence: CDR1 SQVTM, CDR2 ANQGSEA. V was pared by 7 bases and J by 2 bases, with 15 bases between. The CDR3 is 14 amino acids. The CDR3 nucleotides are TGCAGCGGTCAACTAGACCCCGCCTACAATGAGCAGTTCTTC. Translation: CSGQLDPAYNEQFF.